The clone carrying this T cell receptor beta chain was counted a single time. The antigen is not known. Donors, without exception, were Caucasian adults residing in Nashville, Tennessee. The data belong to a study of shared clonotypes between healthy human individuals. Across the whole study: For every donor, three CD4 naive, three CD4 memory, two CD8 naive and one CD8 memory plates were used. Study-wide results and caveats: Only blood was sampled, and tissue TCR repertoires likely differ from blood ones.

Samples underwent the assay at deep level. Clones were sequenced by immunoSEQ multiplex PCR, and TCRdb holds only the in-frame ones, with some missing. In the table there are approximately 530,000 clones, about 96% of which are singletons. CDR1 is MGHRA, CDR2 YSYEKL, per germline. The CDR3 spans 13 residues. Trimming took off 3 bases at V and 7 bases at J, with 7 bases between the two ends. V gene TRBV4-1 combines with J gene TRBJ1-6; unclear D gene. Sequencing input: naive CD4+ T cells sorted from blood. Subset here: CD45RA+ positively selected. This receptor was taken from a woman aged 25 to 39 in good health. The CDR3 nucleotides read TGCGCCAGCAGCCAGGCCCGGAATTCACCCCTCCACTTT. This sequence encodes CASSQARNSPLHF.